The clone carrying this T cell receptor (beta chain) was seen a handful of times. This specimen belongs to a study of T cells in Graves' hyperthyroidism and ophthalmopathy. The CDR3 sequence is 14 residues long. Trimming pared 2 bases from V and 2 bases from J, leaving 9 bases between. Germline CDR1 and CDR2: KGHSH and LQKENI. Amplification targeted TCR beta CDR3 regions from RNA transcripts. The HTBI primer set served for first-round RT-PCR of the TCR CDR3. MiXCR was run by TCRdb on the multiplex PCR reads, yielding one entry per CDR3 protein. Found here are about 420,000 distinct CDR3 sequences, approximately 15% of them singletons; the top ten hold 12% to 15%.

Sample: blood. This TCR derives from a woman aged 18-29 years with Graves' hyperthyroidism. The chain combines TRBV18 with TRBJ2-5, with D unclear. The CDR3 nucleotides read TGTGCCAGCTCACCAGGATGGGCTCAAGAGACCCAGTACTTC. Its translation is CASSPGWAQETQYF.